The T cell receptor (beta chain) described here comes from a study of T cell changes during pregnancy in multiple sclerosis. The repertoire was sequenced with immunoSEQ multiplex PCR; TCRdb's copy has only in-frame clones and lacks some. Among approximately 89,000 clones listed, approximately 95% were seen once. There are a few counts of this clone. The germline V gene encodes CDR1 SGHNT and CDR2 YYREEE (reference sequence). The CDR3 is made up of 15 amino acids. With V trimmed by 7 bases and J by 4 bases, 11 bases remained unmatched. This clonotype originated in a female donor in good health, enrolled as a control in a pregnancy study. The specimen was peripheral blood, collected after pregnancy. This chain uses TRBV5-4 with TRBJ1-1, with 9 bases aligning to TRBD1. The CDR3 nucleotides read TGTGCCAGCGGAACACAGGGGGCTAGTGGCACTGAAGCTTTCTTT. It encodes CASGTQGASGTEAFF.